This record concerns one TCR beta chain sequence. It was during active infection that Seattle patients were enrolled and then longitudinally followed. Methods used by the authors: For nucleated cells, counts were estimated from reference gene primer amplification. TCRdb's copy holds only in-frame clones and misses some; the assay was immunoSEQ multiplex PCR. V and J calls plus clone size are reproduced from that table; the DNA served to infer D and trimming. The table lists 55,000 to 75,000 clones, roughly 84% of them singletons. The source of the sample is a study of blood T cell repertoires in COVID-19. Study-level background: Spain, Italy and the United States supplied samples that represented acute and convalescent COVID-19.

Germline CDR1 and CDR2: DFQATT and SNEGSKA (reference sequence). Germline trimming cut 3 bases from V and 9 bases from J; bases unmatched to any gene: 5. The CDR3 spans 14 residues. The TCR was taken from a man older than 75 with COVID-19, enrolled during active disease. The genes are TRBV20-1 and TRBJ1-6, with 10 bases lining up with TRBD1. Input material: peripheral blood. The CDR3 nucleotides read TGCAGTGCTAGTACCGGGACAGGGGTTTCACCCCTCCACTTT. Encoded protein: CSASTGTGVSPLHF.